Below are 13 T cell receptor beta chains sequenced from a single sample in a study of cytomegalovirus exposure and HLA in healthy donors. The PCR employed 60 Vbeta primers together with 13 Jbeta primers. Clones were read by immunoSEQ multiplex PCR, and TCRdb kept only the in-frame ones, dropping some. The table lists about 190,000 clones, around 82% of them singletons. The sequenced sample was PBMCs. Receptors were obtained from a boy between 10 and 17 years old in good health and CMV-seronegative.

The chain combines TRBV7-3 with TRBJ2-7; TRBD1 might be the D (6 bases). Trimming stripped 5 bases from V and 1 base from J, with 15 bases between. The CDR3 has 15 amino acids. CDR1 and CDR2 (germline): SGHTA, FQGTGA. As DNA, the CDR3 is TGTGCCAGCAGCGAAGGGGGAAGGGCGTCCTACGAGCAGTACTTC. This gives the protein CASSEGGRASYEQYF.

V gene TRBV7-2 combines with J gene TRBJ1-3, with unresolved D. The CDR3 runs 13 residues. Germline values: CDR1 SGHTA, CDR2 FQGNSA. Between the trimmed V and J ends, which lost 3 bases and 3 bases, there was a span of 6 bases. DNA for the CDR3: TGTGCCAGCAGCTTGAGATTTGGAAACACCATATATTTT. Its translation is CASSLRFGNTIYF. Using reference TRBV7-2 and TRBJ1-3 for the parts outside the CDR3, the full variable domain is GAGVSQSPSNKVTEKGKDVELRCDPISGHTALYWYRQSLGQGLEFLIYFQGNSAPDKSGLPSDRFSAERTGGSVSTLTIQRTQQEDSAVYLCASSLRFGNTIYFGEGSWLTVV.

The rearrangement links TRBV27 to TRBJ2-1, with TRBD2 matching over 11 bases. Per germline, CDR1 MNHEY and CDR2 SMNVEV (reference sequence). The trim removed 1 base at V and 4 bases at J, leaving 6 bases unmatched. The CDR3 is 17 amino acids. The CDR3 nucleotides read TGTGCCAGCAGTTTATACCTCACTAGCGGGAGTTACAATGAGCAGTTCTTC. Its translation: CASSLYLTSGSYNEQFF.

This clone has more than one count but fewer than ten. The CDR3 DNA follows: TGTGCCAGTACAGGGGGCCGGGACACTGAAGCTTTCTTT. Its translation is CASTGGRDTEAFF. J is TRBJ1-1 and V is TRBV5-4, with TRBD1 matching over 9 bases. The CDR3 is 13 amino acids. The J segment lost 3 bases and the V segment lost 8 bases, leaving 5 bases of the junction unmatched. CDR1 is SGHNT and CDR2 is YYREEE in the germline V gene (reference sequence).

This chain uses TRBV5-4 with TRBJ1-2; D not certain. The CDR3 sequence is 15 residues long. Germline loops: CDR1 SGHNT, CDR2 YYREEE (reference sequence). Trimming took 4 bases from V and 4 from J, leaving 17 bases between them. DNA for the CDR3: TGTGCCAGCAGCCTATCTCCCCCCGGGTTCTATGGCTACACCTTC. This codes for CASSLSPPGFYGYTF.

J is TRBJ1-1 and V is TRBV27, with 9 positions matching TRBD1. There are 14 residues in the CDR3. V shed 3 bases, J shed 3 bases, and the junction held 2 bases outside the gene matches. Germline CDR1 is MNHEY and CDR2 is SMNVEV (reference sequence). CDR3 loop: CASSLTGGDTEAFF. In nucleotides, the CDR3 is TGTGCCAGCAGTTTGACAGGGGGGGACACTGAAGCTTTCTTT.

The chain uses TRBV10-1 and TRBJ2-4; tentatively, D is TRBD2 (6 bases). V was clipped by 2 bases and J by 2 bases, with 10 bases between them. CDR3 length: 15 residues. Germline-derived CDR1 and CDR2 are WNHNN and SYGVQD (reference sequence). In DNA, the CDR3 is TGCGCCAGCAGTGAGGTGGGGGGATCCAAAAACATTCAGTACTTC. Protein product: CASSEVGGSKNIQYF.

The chain employs TRBV7-9 and TRBJ1-2; weak D call: TRBD1 (5 bases). Germline CDR1 and CDR2: SEHNR and FQNEAQ (reference sequence). The V and J ends lost 4 bases and 5 bases respectively, with 14 bases between them. The CDR3 spans 14 residues. The CDR3, as DNA: TGTGCCAGCAGCTCACAGATGGGGCAATATGGCTACACCTTC. This gives the protein CASSSQMGQYGYTF.

The chain is built from TRBV15 and TRBJ1-1; a weak D match, TRBD1 (6 bases). With 1 base removed from V and 3 bases from J, the gap between germline ends came to 12 bases. CDR3 length equals 15 residues. From germline, CDR1 is LNHNV and CDR2 YYDKDF (reference sequence). CDR3 in amino acids: CATSRAQGTDTEAFF. In DNA form, the CDR3 reads TGTGCCACCAGCAGAGCGCAGGGGACGGACACTGAAGCTTTCTTT.

The CDR3 is CASSLASETQYF. The CDR3 DNA reads TGCGCCAGCAGCTTGGCCTCGGAGACCCAGTACTTC. J is TRBJ2-5 and V is TRBV5-1; D not certain. The CDR3 has 12 amino acids. Deletions cut 0 bases from V and 5 bases from J, with 5 bases between. Germline CDR1 is SGHRS and CDR2 is YFSETQ.

The J gene is TRBJ2-6, the V gene TRBV5-1; TRBD2 agrees at 7 bases. CDR3 length: 15 amino acids. Germline V gives CDR1 SGHRS, CDR2 YFSETQ. V was pared by 4 bases and J by 3 bases, with 4 bases of the junction left unmatched. The CDR3 DNA is TGCGCCAGCAGCCCCGAGCGGGGTGGGGCCAACGTCCTGACTTTC. It is translated as CASSPERGGANVLTF.

This clone was seen more than once but under ten times. J is TRBJ1-1 and V is TRBV25-1; D gene unclear. Germline CDR1 is MGHDK and CDR2 is SYGVNS. Between the trimmed V and J ends, which lost 4 bases and 3 bases, there was a span of 9 bases. The CDR3 is made up of 13 amino acids. The CDR3 coding sequence is TGTGCCAGCAGTGCGGCGGGTTACACTGAAGCTTTCTTT. Its protein is CASSAAGYTEAFF.

The rearrangement joins TRBV4-2 to TRBJ2-7; 8 nucleotides agree with TRBD2. This CDR3 is 16 amino acids long. Trimming cost V 1 base and J 2 bases; bases outside gene matches: 7. In germline, CDR1 is LGHNA, CDR2 YNFKEQ. Here the CDR3 reads CASSQVSGRETYEQYF. In DNA, the CDR3 is TGTGCCAGCAGCCAAGTCAGCGGGAGAGAAACCTACGAGCAGTACTTC.